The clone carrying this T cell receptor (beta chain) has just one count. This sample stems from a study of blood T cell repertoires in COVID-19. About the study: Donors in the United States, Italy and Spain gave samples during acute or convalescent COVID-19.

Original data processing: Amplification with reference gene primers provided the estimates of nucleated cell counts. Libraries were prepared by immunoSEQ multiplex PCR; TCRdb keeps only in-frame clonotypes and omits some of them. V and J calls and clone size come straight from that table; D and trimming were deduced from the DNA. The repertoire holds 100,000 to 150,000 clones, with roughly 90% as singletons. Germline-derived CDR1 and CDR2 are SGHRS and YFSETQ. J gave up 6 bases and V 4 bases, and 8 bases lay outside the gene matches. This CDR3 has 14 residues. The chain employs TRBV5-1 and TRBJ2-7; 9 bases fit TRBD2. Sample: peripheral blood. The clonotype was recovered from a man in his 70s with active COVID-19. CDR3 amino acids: CASSHVAGVGEQYF. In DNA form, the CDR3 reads TGCGCCAGCAGCCACGTAGCGGGAGTAGGCGAGCAGTACTTC.